This T cell receptor beta chain came from a study of CD8+ T cells in alopecia areata. Findings of the study overall: Treatment with tofacitinib significantly lowered scalp clonality and reduced expanded CD8+ clones among the top 100.

Treatment: oral pan-JAK inhibitor, 5-10 mg twice daily. Punch biopsies of lesional scalp, plus peripheral blood, were taken from alopecia areata patients. The authors extracted RNA and reverse transcribed it into cDNA as the sequencing template. TCRdb's table, derived via immunoSEQ multiplex PCR, lists solely in-frame clones and lacks some. This sample has about 200,000 clones, with about 58% found just once. In the case of this clone: Antigen: not known.

Sequenced material: CD4+ T cells sorted from blood, taken at week 4, from a patient treated with tofacitinib. The receptor comes from a human donor with alopecia areata.

In DNA form, the CDR3 reads TGTGCCAGCAGTCCCCGGACAGGTTTCACTGAAGCTTTCTTT. Translation gives CASSPRTGFTEAFF. The chain combines TRBV27 with TRBJ1-1; TRBD1 matches at 7 bases. The CDR3 spans 14 residues. The germline V gene encodes CDR1 MNHEY and CDR2 SMNVEV (reference sequence). V gave up 5 bases and J gave up 4 bases; unmatched junction bases: 7.